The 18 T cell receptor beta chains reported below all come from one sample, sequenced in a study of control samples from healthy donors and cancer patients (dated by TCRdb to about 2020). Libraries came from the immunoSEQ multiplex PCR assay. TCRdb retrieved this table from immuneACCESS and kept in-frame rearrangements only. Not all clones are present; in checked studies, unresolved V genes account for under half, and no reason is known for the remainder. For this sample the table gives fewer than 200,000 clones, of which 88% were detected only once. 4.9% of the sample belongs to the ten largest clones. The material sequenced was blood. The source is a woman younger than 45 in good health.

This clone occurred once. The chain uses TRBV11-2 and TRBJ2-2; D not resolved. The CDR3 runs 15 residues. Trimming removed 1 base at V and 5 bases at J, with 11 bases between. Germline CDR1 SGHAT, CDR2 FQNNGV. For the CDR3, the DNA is TGTGCCAGCAGCTTAGTGGGCAGTTGGACCGGGGAGCTGTTTTTT. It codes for CASSLVGSWTGELFF. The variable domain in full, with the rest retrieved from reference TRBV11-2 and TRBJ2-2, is EAGVAQSPRYKIIEKRQSVAFWCNPISGHATLYWYQQILGQGPKLLIQFQNNGVVDDSQLPKDRFSAERLKGVDSTLKIQPAKLEDSAVYLCASSLVGSWTGELFFGEGSRLTVL.

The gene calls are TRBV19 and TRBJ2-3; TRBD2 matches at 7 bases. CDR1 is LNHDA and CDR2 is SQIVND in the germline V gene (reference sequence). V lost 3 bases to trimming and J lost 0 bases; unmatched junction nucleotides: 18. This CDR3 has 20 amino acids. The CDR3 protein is CASSILGYQREHPSTDTQYF. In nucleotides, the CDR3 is TGTGCCAGTAGTATCCTCGGTTACCAGCGGGAACACCCTAGCACAGATACGCAGTATTTT.

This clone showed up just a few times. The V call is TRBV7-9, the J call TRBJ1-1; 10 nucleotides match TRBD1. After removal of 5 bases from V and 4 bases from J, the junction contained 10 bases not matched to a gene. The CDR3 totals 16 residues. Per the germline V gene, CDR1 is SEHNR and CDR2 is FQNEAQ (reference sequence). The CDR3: CASSSRDRGVGTEAFF. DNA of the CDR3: TGTGCCAGCAGCAGCCGGGACAGGGGCGTGGGCACTGAAGCTTTCTTT.

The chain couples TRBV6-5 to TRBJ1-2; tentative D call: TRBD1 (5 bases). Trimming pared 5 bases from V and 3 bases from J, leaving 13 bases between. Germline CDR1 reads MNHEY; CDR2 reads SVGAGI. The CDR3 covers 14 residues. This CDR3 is CASSTREFDYGYTF. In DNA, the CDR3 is TGTGCCAGCAGTACCAGGGAGTTTGACTATGGCTACACCTTC.

The DNA for the CDR3 is TGTGCCAGCAGCTTTGGGGGGCGGACTGAAGCTTTCTTT. Amino acids: CASSFGGRTEAFF. The V gene is TRBV12-1, the J gene TRBJ1-1; the table's D call TRBD1 went unverified against the DNA. TRBV12-1 is noted as a pseudogene. This CDR3 comprises 13 residues.

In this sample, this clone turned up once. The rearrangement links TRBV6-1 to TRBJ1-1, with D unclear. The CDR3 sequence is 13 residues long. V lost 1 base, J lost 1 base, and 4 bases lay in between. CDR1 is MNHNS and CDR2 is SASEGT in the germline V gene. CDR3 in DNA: TGTGCCAGCAGTGAAGTTGGGAACACTGAAGCTTTCTTT. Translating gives CASSEVGNTEAFF.

In DNA form, the CDR3 reads TGTGCCAGCAGCTTAGTGGGGAGCACTGAAGCTTTCTTT. Protein product: CASSLVGSTEAFF. The genes are TRBV7-2 and TRBJ1-1; D gene ambiguous. The CDR3 has 13 residues. Trimming took off 1 base at V and 4 bases at J, with 7 bases between the two ends. The germline gives CDR1 SGHTA, CDR2 FQGNSA. Supplemented by reference TRBV7-2 and TRBJ1-1, the full variable domain reads GAGVSQSPSNKVTEKGKDVELRCDPISGHTALYWYRQSLGQGLEFLIYFQGNSAPDKSGLPSDRFSAERTGGSVSTLTIQRTQQEDSAVYLCASSLVGSTEAFFGQGTRLTVV.

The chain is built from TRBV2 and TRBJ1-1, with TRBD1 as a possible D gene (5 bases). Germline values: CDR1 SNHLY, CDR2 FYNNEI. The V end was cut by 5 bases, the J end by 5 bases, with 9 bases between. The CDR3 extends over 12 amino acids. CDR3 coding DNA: TGTGCCAGCAGTCGACAGTCGACTGAAGCTTTCTTT. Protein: CASSRQSTEAFF. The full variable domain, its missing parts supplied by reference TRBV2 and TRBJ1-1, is EPEVTQTPSHQVTQMGQEVILRCVPISNHLYFYWYRQILGQKVEFLVSFYNNEISEKSEIFDDQFSVERPDGSNFTLKIRSTKLEDSAMYFCASSRQSTEAFFGQGTRLTVV.

DNA for the CDR3: TGTGCCATCAGTGAGGCGCACCCCGAGGGGGGAAAACTGTTTTTT. Its protein is CAISEAHPEGGKLFF. The chain couples TRBV10-3 to TRBJ1-4; tentative D call: TRBD1 (6 bases). The CDR3 sequence is 15 residues long. Germline CDR1 reads ENHRY; CDR2 reads SYGVKD. Between the trimmed V and J ends, which lost 2 bases and 10 bases, there was a span of 17 bases.

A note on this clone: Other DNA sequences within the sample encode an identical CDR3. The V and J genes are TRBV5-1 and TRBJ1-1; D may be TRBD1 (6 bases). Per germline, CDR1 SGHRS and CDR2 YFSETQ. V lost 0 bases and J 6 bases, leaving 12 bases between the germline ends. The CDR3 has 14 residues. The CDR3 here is CASSLGGGSAEAFF. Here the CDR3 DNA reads TGCGCCAGCAGCTTGGGAGGGGGTAGCGCTGAAGCTTTCTTT.

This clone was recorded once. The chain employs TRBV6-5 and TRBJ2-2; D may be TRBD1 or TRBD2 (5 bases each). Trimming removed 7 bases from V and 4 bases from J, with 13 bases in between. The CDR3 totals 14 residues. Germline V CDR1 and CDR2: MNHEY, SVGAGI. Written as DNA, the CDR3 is TGTGCCAGCATCATCTCTGGGGGCACCGGGGAGCTGTTTTTT. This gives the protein CASIISGGTGELFF.

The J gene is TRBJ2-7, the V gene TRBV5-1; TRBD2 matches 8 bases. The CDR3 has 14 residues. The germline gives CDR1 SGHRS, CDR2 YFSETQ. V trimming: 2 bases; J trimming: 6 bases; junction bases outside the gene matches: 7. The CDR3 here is CASSLLAEPPEQYF. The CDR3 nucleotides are TGCGCCAGCAGCTTACTAGCGGAGCCCCCCGAGCAGTACTTC. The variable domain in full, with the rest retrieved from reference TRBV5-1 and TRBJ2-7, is KAGVTQTPRYLIKTRGQQVTLSCSPISGHRSVSWYQQTPGQGLQFLFEYFSETQRNKGNFPGRFSGRQFSNSRSEMNVSTLELGDSALYLCASSLLAEPPEQYFGPGTRLTVT.

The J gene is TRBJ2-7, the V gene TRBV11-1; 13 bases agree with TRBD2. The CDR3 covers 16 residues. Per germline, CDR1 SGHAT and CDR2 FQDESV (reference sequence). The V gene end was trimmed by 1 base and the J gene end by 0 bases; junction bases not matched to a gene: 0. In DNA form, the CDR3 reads TGTGCCAGCAGCTTAGGGACTAGCGGGAGCTCCTACGAGCAGTACTTC. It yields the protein CASSLGTSGSSYEQYF.

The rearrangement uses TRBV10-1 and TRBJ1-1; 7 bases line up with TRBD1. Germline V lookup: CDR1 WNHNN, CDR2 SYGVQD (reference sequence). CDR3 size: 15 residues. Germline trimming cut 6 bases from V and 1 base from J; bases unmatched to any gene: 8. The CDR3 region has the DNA TGCGCCAGCAGCCTTCGACAGGGTAGGAACACTGAAGCTTTCTTT. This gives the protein CASSLRQGRNTEAFF.

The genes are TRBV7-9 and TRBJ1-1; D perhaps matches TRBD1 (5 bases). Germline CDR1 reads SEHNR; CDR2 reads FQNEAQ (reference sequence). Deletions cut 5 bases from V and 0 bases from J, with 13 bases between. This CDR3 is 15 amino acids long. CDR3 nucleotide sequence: TGTGCCAGCAGCCCGACGGGACGTTTGAACACTGAAGCTTTCTTT. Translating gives CASSPTGRLNTEAFF. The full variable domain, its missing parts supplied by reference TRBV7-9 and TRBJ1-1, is DTGVSQNPRHKITKRGQNVTFRCDPISEHNRLYWYRQTLGQGPEFLTYFQNEAQLEKSRLLSDRFSAERPKGSFSTLEIQRTEQGDSAMYLCASSPTGRLNTEAFFGQGTRLTVV.

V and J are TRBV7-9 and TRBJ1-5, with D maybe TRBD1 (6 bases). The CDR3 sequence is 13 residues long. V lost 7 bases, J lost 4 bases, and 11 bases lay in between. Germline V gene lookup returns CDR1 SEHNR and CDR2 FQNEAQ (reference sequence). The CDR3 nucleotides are TGTGCCAGCACAGGGGTTGGTAATCAGCCCCAGCATTTT. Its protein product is CASTGVGNQPQHF.

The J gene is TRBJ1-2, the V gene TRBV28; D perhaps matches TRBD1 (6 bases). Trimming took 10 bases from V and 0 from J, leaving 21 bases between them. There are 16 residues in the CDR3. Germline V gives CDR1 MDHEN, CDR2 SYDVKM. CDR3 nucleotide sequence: TGTGCCATAGGAGACCGGGACAAGGCGACTAACTATGGCTACACCTTC. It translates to CAIGDRDKATNYGYTF.

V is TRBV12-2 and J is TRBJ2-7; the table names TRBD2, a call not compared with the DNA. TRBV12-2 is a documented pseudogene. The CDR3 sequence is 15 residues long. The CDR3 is CADEGLAPFPGEQYV. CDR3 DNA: TGTGCAGACGAAGGACTAGCCCCCTTCCCTGGCGAGCAGTACGTC.